These 22 T cell receptor beta chains were sequenced from one sample in a study of early T cells in non-severe SARS-CoV-2 infection. Each CDR3 protein is one row after TCRdb ran MiXCR on the 5' RACE reads. The data show around 47,000 distinct CDR3 sequences, around 9.9% seen once. Specimen: whole blood. These receptors all stem from an adult who was a healthcare worker with PCR-confirmed SARS-CoV-2 infection or an uninfected control (not recorded which).

This clonotype was seen a handful of times. The gene calls are TRBV9 and TRBJ1-1; possibly TRBD1 for D (5 bases). CDR3 size: 15 residues. V dropped 1 base and J dropped 6 bases, with 16 bases sitting between them. Germline V gene sequence: CDR1 SGDLS, CDR2 YYNGEE. The CDR3 bases are TGTGCCAGCAGCGTACGCGGGGACCTAAGTTCTGAAGCTTTCTTT. Translation: CASSVRGDLSSEAFF.

The rearrangement links TRBV9 to TRBJ2-3, with TRBD2 matching over 9 bases. With 2 bases clipped from V and 4 bases from J, the junction kept 14 bases outside the gene matches. Germline CDR1 is SGDLS and CDR2 is YYNGEE. This CDR3 is 18 amino acids long. The CDR3 region has the DNA TGTGCCAGCAGCGTGAGAGGGGAAAGCGGGGGGTACGCAGATACGCAGTATTTT. Amino acid sequence: CASSVRGESGGYADTQYF.

This clonotype has a count of ten or more. The chain couples TRBV7-9 to TRBJ2-7; D remains unclear. Trimming cost V 5 bases and J 3 bases, with 14 bases left between them. The V gene's germline CDR1 is SEHNR and CDR2 FQNEAQ (reference sequence). The CDR3 contains 14 residues. The CDR3 loop is CASSGAKALYEQYF. The CDR3 nucleotides are TGTGCCAGCAGCGGCGCGAAGGCCCTCTACGAGCAGTACTTC.

This clonotype was counted many times. The chain couples TRBV6-2 or TRBV6-3 to TRBJ2-1; possible D gene TRBD1, 5 bases. The CDR3 loop spans 16 amino acids. Germline CDR1 reads MNHEY; CDR2 reads SVGEGT. Trimming left V 5 bases short and J 3 bases short, with 17 bases between. The CDR3 DNA reads TGTGCCAGCAGTCCCCGGACACCCCTAAACTACAATGAGCAGTTCTTC. Translation: CASSPRTPLNYNEQFF.

This chain joins TRBV11-2 and TRBJ2-5; TRBD2 agrees at 7 bases. Germline CDR1 and CDR2: SGHAT and FQNNGV. V was clipped by 5 bases and J by 2 bases; unmatched bases: 11. The CDR3 sequence is 16 residues long. The DNA of the CDR3 is TGTGCCAGCAGCCAAAAATTCAGCGGGAATCAAGAGACCCAGTACTTC. Translating gives CASSQKFSGNQETQYF.

This clonotype was seen at least ten times. The V call is TRBV7-6, the J call TRBJ2-7; D call uncertain. CDR1 SGHVS and CDR2 FNYEAQ come from the germline V gene. V gave up 1 base and J gave up 2 bases, with 12 bases separating them. The CDR3 consists of 15 residues. The CDR3 DNA is TGTGCCAGCAGCTTAGATACAAGCCTAGCCTACGAGCAGTACTTC. Translated: CASSLDTSLAYEQYF.

This clonotype was counted only a few times. The V and J genes are TRBV10-3 and TRBJ1-3, with a tentative D call TRBD1 (5 bases). The ends were cut back, 0 bases at V and 1 base at J, with 13 bases in the middle. Germline V lookup: CDR1 ENHRY, CDR2 SYGVKD. CDR3 length: 17 amino acids. CDR3 nucleotide sequence: TGTGCCATCAGTGAGTCGGGGGGACTTCTTTCTGGAAACACCATATATTTT. Translating it yields CAISESGGLLSGNTIYF.

This clonotype was picked up many times. The rearrangement uses TRBV7-2 and TRBJ1-1, with D unclear. The CDR3 has 16 amino acids. CDR1 SGHTA and CDR2 FQGNSA come from the germline V gene. V dropped 0 bases and J dropped 1 base, with 12 bases sitting between them. In DNA, the CDR3 is TGTGCCAGCAGCTTAGCGTTTGTGTCCGGGAACACTGAAGCTTTCTTT. As protein: CASSLAFVSGNTEAFF.

This clonotype was found many times. The chain links TRBV7-9 to TRBJ1-1; 7 bases are a match to TRBD1. Looked up from germline, CDR1 is SEHNR and CDR2 is FQNEAQ (reference sequence). J lost 6 bases, V lost 5 bases, and 6 bases had no gene match. The CDR3 has 13 residues. The CDR3 region has the DNA TGTGCCAGCAGCACCAGGACAGGCCCTGAAGCTTTCTTT. It encodes CASSTRTGPEAFF.

This CDR3 is CASSRSGTGGYSNQPQHF. Here the CDR3 DNA reads TGTGCCAGTAGCCGCAGTGGGACAGGGGGATATAGCAATCAGCCCCAGCATTTT. The chain carries TRBV19 and TRBJ1-5; 11 bases line up with TRBD1. This CDR3 is built from 18 residues. The V gene's germline CDR1 is LNHDA and CDR2 SQIVND (reference sequence). J was trimmed by 0 bases and V by 6 bases; bases with no gene match: 10. Full variable domain (missing parts from reference TRBV19 and TRBJ1-5): DGGITQSPKYLFRKEGQNVTLSCEQNLNHDAMYWYRQDPGQGLRLIYYSQIVNDFQKGDIAEGYSVSREKKESFPLTVTSAQKNPTAFYLCASSRSGTGGYSNQPQHFGDGTRLSIL.

This clonotype was recorded a few times. The J gene is TRBJ2-1, the V gene TRBV24-1, with 7 bases lining up with TRBD1. The ends lost 5 bases at V and 4 bases at J; junction bases unmatched: 7. Germline V gives CDR1 KGHDR, CDR2 SFDVKD. This CDR3 region has 15 residues. The CDR3 DNA follows: TGTGCCACCAGTGGTGTGACAGGGAAATACAATGAGCAGTTCTTC. Amino acid sequence: CATSGVTGKYNEQFF.

This clonotype was picked up a small number of times. The chain uses TRBV7-2 and TRBJ1-1, with D perhaps TRBD1 (6 bases). Per germline, CDR1 SGHTA and CDR2 FQGNSA. Deletions cut 0 bases from V and 10 bases from J, with 15 bases between. The CDR3 loop spans 14 amino acids. CDR3 sequence reads: CASSLAPDRLSAFF. DNA for the CDR3: TGTGCCAGCAGCTTAGCGCCGGACAGACTCTCAGCTTTCTTT.

The sample holds many counts of this clonotype. The chain combines TRBV6-2 or TRBV6-3 with TRBJ2-7; D gene unclear. V was pared by 4 bases and J by 7 bases, with 11 bases between. CDR1 and CDR2 (germline): MNHEY, SVGEGT. This CDR3 spans 12 amino acids. The CDR3 sequence: CASSSRLKEQYF. CDR3 bases: TGTGCCAGCAGTTCGCGGTTAAAAGAGCAGTACTTC.

This clonotype was observed at least ten times. The chain carries TRBV12-3 or TRBV12-4 and TRBJ1-4; a possible D gene is TRBD1 (5 bases). V dropped 5 bases and J dropped 0 bases, with 16 bases sitting between them. The CDR3 length is 17 residues. CDR3 bases: TGTGCCAGCAGTCTCGGGACGGCCCTCGCAACTAATGAAAAACTGTTTTTT. It translates to CASSLGTALATNEKLFF.

This clonotype came up many times. The chain has TRBV19 and TRBJ1-5, with D possibly TRBD1 on 6 matching bases. V gave up 5 bases and J gave up 7 bases, with 21 bases separating them. Germline CDR1 and CDR2: LNHDA and SQIVND (reference sequence). The CDR3 is 16 residues long. The CDR3 nucleotides are TGTGCCAGTAGTCCCCAGGGGCAGGGTGTATTCCAGCCCCAGCATTTT. This encodes CASSPQGQGVFQPQHF. Using reference TRBV19 and TRBJ1-5 for the parts outside the CDR3, the full variable domain is DGGITQSPKYLFRKEGQNVTLSCEQNLNHDAMYWYRQDPGQGLRLIYYSQIVNDFQKGDIAEGYSVSREKKESFPLTVTSAQKNPTAFYLCASSPQGQGVFQPQHFGDGTRLSIL.

This clonotype was seen at least ten times. The chain employs TRBV12-3 or TRBV12-4 and TRBJ1-5; D gene uncertain. V lost 3 bases and J 6 bases, leaving 18 bases between the germline ends. The CDR3 loop spans 16 amino acids. The chain's CDR3 is CASSFGTPGMFQPQHF. The CDR3 coding sequence is TGTGCCAGCAGTTTTGGTACCCCTGGGATGTTTCAGCCCCAGCATTTT.

This chain connects TRBV20-1 to TRBJ1-2; D is undetermined. The germline V and J ends were trimmed by 6 bases and 8 bases, with 16 bases remaining between them. Germline-derived CDR1 and CDR2 are DFQATT and SNEGSKA (reference sequence). The CDR3 has 12 amino acids. Here the CDR3 DNA reads TGCAGTGCAAGAAGGCCCGCGGGGGGCTACACCTTC. Its translation is CSARRPAGGYTF.

The count of this clonotype is one. CDR3 protein: CASRFDGPDTQYF. The CDR3 bases are TGTGCCAGCAGATTTGACGGTCCAGATACGCAGTATTTT. V and J are TRBV4-2 and TRBJ2-3; D uncertain. Trimming left V 6 bases short and J 4 bases short, with 11 bases between. CDR1 is LGHNA and CDR2 is YNFKEQ in the germline V gene. This CDR3 has 13 amino acids.

This clonotype has ten or more counts. This rearrangement joins TRBV12-3 or TRBV12-4 to TRBJ1-5; D is unresolved. V lost 3 bases to trimming and J lost 7 bases, with 10 bases between them. The CDR3 has 13 residues. The CDR3 DNA is TGTGCCAGCAGTTTCCGGCCTTTCCAGCCCCAGCATTTT. Amino acids: CASSFRPFQPQHF.

This chain connects TRBV6-1 to TRBJ1-1; D is unresolved. Germline-derived CDR1 and CDR2 are MNHNS and SASEGT. The CDR3 extends over 11 amino acids. Trimming shortened V by 7 bases and J by 7 bases, and 10 bases separated the two germline ends. The CDR3, as DNA: TGTGCCAGCACGAGGGAGTTTGAAGCTTTCTTT. Residues: CASTREFEAFF.

The chain combines TRBV7-3 with TRBJ2-2; no definite D call. The CDR3 is 14 amino acids. The germline CDR1 and CDR2 sequences are SGHTA and FQGTGA. V was cut by 5 bases and J by 4 bases, with 11 bases left in between. The chain's CDR3 is CASSPSGSTGELFF. The CDR3 DNA reads TGTGCCAGCAGCCCCTCCGGTAGCACCGGGGAGCTGTTTTTT.

The chain is built from TRBV2 and TRBJ2-6; weak D call: TRBD2 (7 bases). Germline loops: CDR1 SNHLY, CDR2 FYNNEI. The CDR3 runs to 15 residues. Trimming took off 5 bases at V and 2 bases at J, with 10 bases between the two ends. For the CDR3, the DNA is TGTGCCAGCAGTTACGGGGGGCCTGGGGCCAACGTCCTGACTTTC. This codes for CASSYGGPGANVLTF.